The T cell receptor (beta chain) described here comes from a study of metastatic and nonmetastatic thyroid tumors. Study overall: The comparison covered peripheral blood and tumor or nodule tissue in malignant and benign thyroid patients. Points from the study as a whole: Reported TCR beta diversity, measured in blood and tumor, was significantly higher for malignant thyroid tumors than for benign nodules.

Looked up from germline, CDR1 is SEHNR and CDR2 is FQNEAQ (reference sequence). V was clipped by 5 bases and J by 0 bases, with 11 bases between them. The CDR3 is 14 residues long. Comment on this clone: What it recognizes is unknown.

Original data processing: Clinicopathological groups supplied CDR3 differences that were used to build a distant-metastasis classifier for papillary thyroid cancer. TCRdb re-called the PCR reads via MiXCR. The authors' filters were not applied to this entry. The repertoire has some 31,000 clones, 3.5% to 4.5% of them found once; the top ten carry around 20%. Not a single patient had been given any form of treatment at any point before undergoing thyroid surgery. The specimen sequenced was blood. This chain uses TRBV7-9 with TRBJ2-7, with a tentative D call TRBD1 (6 bases). The sequence was obtained from a female donor with papillary thyroid cancer or a benign thyroid nodule (not recorded which). Some clones in this sample may be carry-over from other donors' samples. CDR3 sequence reads: CASSPTGSSYEQYF. CDR3 DNA sequence: TGTGCCAGCAGCCCCACAGGGAGCTCCTACGAGCAGTACTTC. Full variable domain (missing parts from reference TRBV7-9 and TRBJ2-7): DTGVSQNPRHKITKRGQNVTFRCDPISEHNRLYWYRQTLGQGPEFLTYFQNEAQLEKSRLLSDRFSAERPKGSFSTLEIQRTEQGDSAMYLCASSPTGSSYEQYFGPGTRLTVT.